What follows describes a single T cell receptor beta chain. Its antigen is unknown. Sequencing used immunoSEQ multiplex PCR; TCRdb keeps in-frame clones, though not all of them. The repertoire holds more than 95,000 clones, with around nine tenths as singletons. Germline values: CDR1 MNHEY, CDR2 SVGAGI. The CDR3 sequence is 14 residues long. Trimming cost V 5 bases and J 7 bases; bases outside gene matches: 7. The entry originates in a study of T cell responses to AZD1222 COVID-19 vaccine. The overall study: Combined were second doses at about 4 or about 12 weeks. The study's findings and limits: Among those given AZD1222, only 6 or 7 were seropositive at baseline. The peak T cell response came first, and repertoires were sampled only after it.

Sequencing was performed on peripheral blood, taken on day 0 of AZD1222 vaccination. This TCR derives from an adult in good health. The V call is TRBV6-5, the J call TRBJ1-4; 7 bases map to TRBD1. The DNA of the CDR3 is TGTGCCAGCAGTCAACAGGGGTTTAGTGAAAAACTGTTTTTT. Translated, it gives CASSQQGFSEKLFF.